There are many counts of the clone carrying this TCR beta chain. The antigen is not known. TCR beta VDJ and CDR3 were profiled, and genomic DNA was the template. One entry per CDR3 protein, called by TCRdb with MiXCR from the reads. This table holds about 210,000 distinct CDR3 sequences, 61% found once. The sample originates from a study of CD8+CD57+ T cells in acquired aplastic anemia. Study-wide background: The average for DNA from sorted CD4+ and CD8+ cells was roughly 3 ug.

This CDR3 comprises 13 residues. Germline CDR1 and CDR2: SEHNR and FQNEAQ (reference sequence). V lost 3 bases and J 5 bases, leaving 10 bases between the germline ends. Broader study findings: The same twenty-nine CD8+ CDR3 sequences occurred in patients and in controls.

The receptor was derived from a human donor in good health. The sequenced sample consisted of sorted CD4+, CD8+, or CD8+CD57+ T cells (not recorded which) from PBMCs. The J gene is TRBJ1-1, the V gene TRBV7-9; a weak D match, TRBD1 (5 bases). CDR3 DNA sequence: TGTGCCAGCAGCTTGAGCAGGGTTACTGAAGCTTTCTTT. Translation: CASSLSRVTEAFF.